The 9 T cell receptor beta chains given below trace back to one sample, sequenced in a study of monozygotic twins with cystic fibrosis. Repertoires were generated with immunoSEQ multiplex PCR, while TCRdb's copy carries only in-frame clones and drops some. The data contain 15,000 to 25,000 clones, around 90% of them singletons. The sequenced sample was blood. These receptors were taken from a girl aged 2-10 years with cystic fibrosis.

The chain recombines TRBV7-6 with TRBJ1-6; 9 nucleotides match TRBD1. J lost 9 bases, V lost 6 bases, and 9 bases had no gene match. The CDR3 is 15 amino acids. Germline CDR1 SGHVS, CDR2 FNYEAQ. This CDR3 reads CASSPTGTGSSPLHF. The CDR3 DNA is TGTGCCAGCAGTCCCACCGGGACAGGGAGTTCACCCCTCCACTTT. The complete variable domain, with remaining parts taken from reference TRBV7-6 and TRBJ1-6, reads GAGVSQSPRYKVTKRGQDVALRCDPISGHVSLYWYRQALGQGPEFLTYFNYEAQQDKSGLPNDRFSAERPEGSISTLTIQRTEQRDSAMYRCASSPTGTGSSPLHFGNGTRLTVT.

The V and J genes are TRBV27 and TRBJ1-3; 12 bases align to TRBD1. Trimming cost V 6 bases and J 0 bases; bases outside gene matches: 12. CDR1 MNHEY and CDR2 SMNVEV come from the germline V gene (reference sequence). The length of the CDR3 is 19 residues. CDR3 DNA: TGTGCCAGCAGCCGCTCCGGGACAGGGGGCGTCATCTCTGGAAACACCATATATTTT. Translating it yields CASSRSGTGGVISGNTIYF.

The chain links TRBV5-1 to TRBJ2-7; D perhaps matches TRBD1 (6 bases). This CDR3 is 16 amino acids long. V lost 2 bases, J lost 0 bases, and 15 bases lay in between. The germline gives CDR1 SGHRS, CDR2 YFSETQ. The CDR3 protein is CASSLLQGSGSYEQYF. For the CDR3, the DNA is TGCGCCAGCAGCTTACTACAGGGTTCAGGCTCCTACGAGCAGTACTTC.

The gene calls are TRBV5-4 and TRBJ2-1; D is unclear. V lost 3 bases and J lost 5, with 18 bases in between. The CDR3 runs 16 residues. Germline V gene sequence: CDR1 SGHNT, CDR2 YYREEE (reference sequence). CDR3: CASSSGGRLGDNEQFF. CDR3 nucleotide sequence: TGTGCCAGCAGCTCGGGTGGTCGGCTCGGAGACAATGAGCAGTTCTTC.

DNA of the CDR3: TGCGCCAGCAGCCAACCCGGGAGCTACGAGCAGTACTTC. It encodes CASSQPGSYEQYF. The V and J genes are TRBV5-1 and TRBJ2-7; D is possibly TRBD2 (6 bases). CDR3 length equals 13 residues. V dropped 4 bases and J dropped 3 bases, with 11 bases sitting between them. Germline assignment: CDR1 SGHRS and CDR2 YFSETQ.

V and J are TRBV15 and TRBJ2-6; D remains unclear. The CDR3 is 16 amino acids. V gave up 2 bases and J gave up 0 bases, with 8 bases separating them. Germline-derived CDR1 and CDR2 are LNHNV and YYDKDF (reference sequence). The CDR3 is CATSRRRISGANVLTF. DNA of the CDR3: TGTGCCACCAGCAGACGACGGATCTCTGGGGCCAACGTCCTGACTTTC.

This sequence joins TRBV5-1 and TRBJ1-1; D not certain. Trimming took 2 bases from V and 4 from J, leaving 6 bases between them. Germline loops: CDR1 SGHRS, CDR2 YFSETQ. The CDR3 sequence is 12 residues long. CDR3 bases: TGCGCCAGCAGCTTAGTGGGCACTGAAGCTTTCTTT. Protein: CASSLVGTEAFF.

The sample holds one count of this clone. The chain employs TRBV6-6 and TRBJ2-7, with 10 positions matching TRBD2. The germline gives CDR1 MNHNY, CDR2 SVGAGI (reference sequence). Trimming removed 5 bases from V and 5 bases from J; junction bases left unmatched: 9. The CDR3 has 15 amino acids. The CDR3 sequence: CASSQASGGIDEQYF. In nucleotides, the CDR3 is TGTGCCAGCAGTCAGGCTAGCGGGGGTATAGACGAGCAGTACTTC.

The chain links TRBV30 to TRBJ1-6, with 7 nucleotides matching TRBD1. Germline assignment: CDR1 GTSNPN and CDR2 SVGIG (reference sequence). This CDR3 comprises 14 residues. Unmatched junction bases numbered 6, after V lost 3 bases and J lost 7 bases. The CDR3: CAWRKTGWNSPLHF. The CDR3 bases are TGTGCCTGGAGGAAGACAGGGTGGAATTCACCCCTCCACTTT.